The 12 T cell receptor beta chains given below trace back to one sample, sequenced in a study of regulatory T cells in long-lasting Graves disease. TCR beta libraries were built with iRepertoire HTBI primers and Arm-PCR of CDR3 regions. TCRdb independently ran MiXCR on the multiplex PCR reads; one entry per CDR3 protein. Altogether about 220,000 distinct CDR3 sequences are present, 15% to 20% being singletons, with the ten largest covering about 10%. The time point denotes: newly diagnosed GD, antithyroid drugs for less than 3 months. From PBMCs, RNA was extracted and then used to make the TCR library. The same specimen was also included in a second study, on T cells in Graves' hyperthyroidism and ophthalmopathy.

Sample: peripheral blood mononuclear cells (PBMCs), taken at new diagnosis, from a patient treated with antithyroid drugs. The receptor source for this set is a woman under 40 with Graves disease.

This clonotype was picked up many times. The CDR3 here is CASSELGELTALHF. DNA of the CDR3: TGTGCCAGCAGTGAATTAGGGGAGCTGACGGCCCTCCACTTT. The rearrangement uses TRBV6-1 and TRBJ1-6; possibly TRBD1 for D (5 bases). Trimming left V 2 bases short and J 14 bases short, with 16 bases between. The CDR3 covers 14 residues. The germline V gene encodes CDR1 MNHNS and CDR2 SASEGT.

This clonotype was detected ten times or more. The chain carries TRBV27 and TRBJ2-6; D not certain. Trimming left V 2 bases short and J 1 base short, with 12 bases between. Germline V gene sequence: CDR1 MNHEY, CDR2 SMNVEV (reference sequence). The CDR3 is 17 amino acids. In DNA form, the CDR3 reads TGTGCCAGCAGTTTACGGCTGTATGGGTCTGGGGCCAACGTCCTGACTTTC. Protein: CASSLRLYGSGANVLTF.

This clonotype showed up many times. The CDR3 region is CASRRTGDNSPLHF. CDR3 in DNA: TGTGCCAGCCGACGGACAGGGGATAATTCACCCCTCCACTTT. The chain employs TRBV11-2 and TRBJ1-6; TRBD1 matches 9 bases. V shed 8 bases and J 5 bases; nucleotides not matched to a gene: 4. Looked up from germline, CDR1 is SGHAT and CDR2 is FQNNGV. The CDR3 covers 14 residues.

This clonotype appeared many times. The chain links TRBV20-1 to TRBJ2-1; 9 bases agree with TRBD2. This CDR3 spans 14 amino acids. Trimming cost V 4 bases and J 2 bases; bases outside gene matches: 3. The V gene's germline CDR1 is DFQATT and CDR2 SNEGSKA (reference sequence). For the CDR3, the DNA is TGCAGTGCTACTCGACTAGCGGCCTACAATGAGCAGTTCTTC. This encodes CSATRLAAYNEQFF.

This clonotype was found many times. The CDR3 coding sequence is TGTGCCAGCAGCTTGACAGGGGGTTTCCAAGAGACCCAGTACTTC. Protein sequence: CASSLTGGFQETQYF. The chain combines TRBV7-9 with TRBJ2-5; 9 bases agree with TRBD1. The CDR3 is 15 amino acids. The V and J ends lost 3 bases and 1 base, in that order; junction bases with no gene match: 3. Germline CDR1 is SEHNR and CDR2 is FQNEAQ (reference sequence).

The J gene is TRBJ2-1, the V gene TRBV5-1; D is uncertain. Germline V gene sequence: CDR1 SGHRS, CDR2 YFSETQ. The CDR3 length is 14 residues. V was clipped by 1 base and J by 2 bases, with 7 bases between them. This CDR3 reads CASSLLAAYNEQFF. DNA of the CDR3: TGCGCCAGCAGCTTGTTGGCAGCCTACAATGAGCAGTTCTTC.

This clonotype was picked up a small number of times. This CDR3 reads CASSVLPLGSGDYNEQFF. Written as DNA, the CDR3 is TGTGCCAGCAGCGTACTCCCCCTCGGCAGCGGAGACTACAATGAGCAGTTCTTC. The chain has TRBV9 and TRBJ2-1; perhaps TRBD2 as D (5 bases). The germline V gene encodes CDR1 SGDLS and CDR2 YYNGEE. This CDR3 comprises 18 residues. V lost 1 base and J 3 bases, leaving 20 bases between the germline ends.

Ten or more counts support this clonotype. The rearrangement uses TRBV9 and TRBJ2-7; 8 nucleotides line up with TRBD2. The CDR3 covers 14 residues. V lost 5 bases to trimming and J lost 5 bases; unmatched junction nucleotides: 9. The germline V gene has CDR1 SGDLS and CDR2 YYNGEE. CDR3: CASSGSSGTHEQYF. The CDR3 DNA sequence: TGTGCCAGCAGTGGAAGTAGCGGGACCCACGAGCAGTACTTC.

At least ten counts were recorded for this clonotype. The chain employs TRBV20-1 and TRBJ2-7; no clear D gene. CDR3 length equals 15 residues. Trimming removed 3 bases from V and 1 base from J, with 16 bases in between. Germline-derived CDR1 and CDR2 are DFQATT and SNEGSKA (reference sequence). CDR3 amino acids: CSASSLSLVSYEQYF. DNA of the CDR3: TGCAGTGCTAGTTCCCTTTCACTCGTTTCCTACGAGCAGTACTTC.

This clonotype came up many times. J is TRBJ1-1 and V is TRBV6-1, with D uncertain. The CDR3 is 17 residues long. Trimming took 6 bases from V and 0 from J, leaving 20 bases between them. Germline CDR1 and CDR2: MNHNS and SASEGT. The chain's CDR3 is CASRSGGRLRMNTEAFF. For the CDR3, the DNA is TGTGCCAGCAGGAGCGGTGGACGTCTGAGGATGAACACTGAAGCTTTCTTT.

This clonotype showed up many times. The chain recombines TRBV28 with TRBJ1-2; no clear D. The CDR3 is 12 residues long. Deletions cut 3 bases from V and 6 bases from J, with 8 bases between. Germline V lookup: CDR1 MDHEN, CDR2 SYDVKM. The CDR3 nucleotides are TGTGCCAGCAGTTTGATCCACCATGGCTACACCTTC. Its translation: CASSLIHHGYTF.

A few counts support this clonotype. A much larger clone differs from this one at a single base, so this may be a read error. V usage is TRBV6-1 and J usage is TRBJ2-2; tentatively, D is TRBD2 (5 bases). V was clipped by 6 bases and J by 1 base, with 12 bases between them. The CDR3 totals 15 residues. Germline CDR1 and CDR2: MNHNS and SASEGT. The CDR3 sequence: CASRTGIGNTGELFF. In DNA, the CDR3 is TGTGCCAGCAGAACCGGGATAGGGAACACCGGGGAGCTGTTTTTT.